This TCR beta chain was captured by sequencing in a study of OX40 agonist ivuxolimab in advanced cancers. Turning to the study itself: Three patients got partial responses; one had hepatocellular carcinoma and two had cutaneous melanoma.

The V gene lost 6 bases and the J gene lost 1 base, with 15 bases spanning the gap. This CDR3 is built from 15 residues. Germline CDR1 reads MGHRA; CDR2 reads YSYEKL. Points on this clone: Its antigen is not identified.

Measured with immunoSEQ multiplex PCR; TCRdb has only the in-frame clones, and not every one. The sample yields approximately 47,000 clones, around nine tenths seen once. Study-wide findings and caveats: CD8+ T cells showed, on average, more clonal expansion than CD4+ cells. CD4+ and CD8+ blood T cells expanded clonally by week 6 at 0.1 to 3.0 mg/kg.

Sequencing used CD4+ or CD8+ T cells sorted from blood, obtained in a trial of the OX40 agonist ivuxolimab. The chain employs TRBV4-1 and TRBJ1-1; D not resolved. The source is an adult with an advanced solid tumor such as melanoma, head and neck, liver or kidney cancer. The CDR3 region has the DNA TGCGCCAGCAGGTCCTCCGGGTCCTCGAACACTGAAGCTTTCTTT. Amino acids: CASRSSGSSNTEAFF.